The text below deals with one T cell receptor beta chain. Antigen unknown. The data stem from a study of monozygotic twins with cystic fibrosis. Background on the study: With about 15 PCR cycles, barcoded libraries came from 3 to 3.5 micrograms of fragmented DNA.

Assay used: immunoSEQ multiplex PCR; TCRdb lists only in-frame clones, some missing. The table records 30,000 to 45,000 clones, 75% to 90% of them present only once. Whole-study findings and limits: Co-twins had the most similar V usage for 13 of 16 pairs, J for 8. Low clonality (median roughly 0.009) suggested a mostly naive repertoire. Unrelated CF individuals shared fewer identical clonotypes than monozygotic CF twins.

Germline V gene sequence: CDR1 GTSNPN, CDR2 SVGIG (reference sequence). Between the trimmed V and J ends, which lost 7 bases and 0 bases, there was a span of 21 bases. The length of the CDR3 is 16 residues. The genes are TRBV30 and TRBJ1-2; D is ambiguous. The sequence was collected from a girl between 2 and 10 years old with cystic fibrosis. Material for sequencing was blood. CDR3 bases: TGTGCCTTTTTCACACAACGGGCCGGAACTAACTATGGCTACACCTTC. This gives the protein CAFFTQRAGTNYGYTF.